This T cell receptor beta chain is drawn from a study of cytomegalovirus exposure and HLA in healthy donors (dated by TCRdb to the late 2010s). Regarding the research as a whole: According to a later analysis, the approximately 120 validation repertoires were produced on the same platform as the roughly 600 repertoires of the first cohort. The aim of the study was to test whether cataloging public T cell receptors could identify signatures of past pathogen exposure. The study combined high-throughput TCR immunosequencing, statistical association of individual TCRs with disease status, and machine learning to predict cytomegalovirus infection status. A separate validation cohort of roughly 120 different subjects was used in addition to the 666-subject first cohort.

CDR1 SGDLS and CDR2 YYNGEE are derived from the germline V gene. The CDR3 numbers 17 residues from cysteine through phenylalanine. Only the CDR3 part of the read is kept: 51 bases, read in frame from the first base. V is cut back by 3 bases and J by 13 bases, with 14 bases in the junction unmatched. In the case of this clone: It lacks a known antigen. No qualities accompany the bases; no much larger clone lies one base away.

General conclusions and limits of the study: Most TCR sequences were observed very rarely across donors, whereas some public TCRs were present in many individuals. A later analysis lacked HLA typing for the validation cohort, so it scored co-occurrence in that cohort across all 110 or so repertoires. Of the cluster scores, roughly 95% were above 0 in a later analysis, which found that TCRs clustered in the first cohort also tended to co-occur in the 95 to 150 validation repertoires. A few of the identified cytomegalovirus-associated TCR beta chains were confirmed in vitro to be specific for cytomegalovirus antigens. Cytomegalovirus status was reported to be diagnosed by the classifier with high specificity and sensitivity in both the original and validation cohorts. The study gave a list of under 200 TCR beta chains associated with cytomegalovirus. The authors suggested that the approach could potentially be generalized to other disease states and immunological phenotypes.

Donors formed part of the validation cohort, which comprised 120 subjects and was distinct from the first cohort of several hundred subjects. The library was generated by the immunoSEQ multiplex PCR assay. The original methods were these. A statistical classification framework was developed to diagnose cytomegalovirus status using the catalog of TCR beta chain sequences. This immuneACCESS table, as held by TCRdb, lists in-frame sequences with V and J called but not all clones. Of the missing ones, under half trace to an unresolved V gene in checked studies; the others have no known cause. The V and J calls and clone size are taken from that table; D and trimming were inferred from the DNA. Across this sample there are tens of thousands of clones, with around 82% seen only once. The ten top clones hold 12% of the sample.

This TCR came from a woman aged 18-29 years in good health and CMV-seropositive. The sequencing input was PBMCs. The chain couples TRBV9 to TRBJ2-1; 15 central nucleotides agree with TRBD2. The encoded CDR3 is CASSAGLAGGLFHEQFF. The DNA sequence follows: TGTGCCAGCAGCGCGGGACTAGCGGGGGGCCTCTTTCACGAACAGTTCTTC.